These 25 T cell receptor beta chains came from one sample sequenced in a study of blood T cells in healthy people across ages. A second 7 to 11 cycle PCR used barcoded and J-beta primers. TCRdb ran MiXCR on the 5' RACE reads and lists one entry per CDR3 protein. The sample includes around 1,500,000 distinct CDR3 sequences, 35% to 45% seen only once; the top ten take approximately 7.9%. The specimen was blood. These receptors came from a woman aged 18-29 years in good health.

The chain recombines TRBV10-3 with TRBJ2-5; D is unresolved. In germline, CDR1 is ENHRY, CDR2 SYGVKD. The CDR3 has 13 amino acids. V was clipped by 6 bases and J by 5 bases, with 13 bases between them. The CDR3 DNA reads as TGTGCCATCAGCCCAGGTGGGGTGGAGACCCAGTACTTC. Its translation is CAISPGGVETQYF.

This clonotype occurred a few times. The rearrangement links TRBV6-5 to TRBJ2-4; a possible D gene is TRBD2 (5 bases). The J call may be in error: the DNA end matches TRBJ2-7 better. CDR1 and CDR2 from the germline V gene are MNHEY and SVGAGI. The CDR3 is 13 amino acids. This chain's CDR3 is CASRPRGPHEQYF. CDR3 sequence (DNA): TGTGCCAGCAGGCCCCGGGGTCCTCACGAGCAGTACTTC.

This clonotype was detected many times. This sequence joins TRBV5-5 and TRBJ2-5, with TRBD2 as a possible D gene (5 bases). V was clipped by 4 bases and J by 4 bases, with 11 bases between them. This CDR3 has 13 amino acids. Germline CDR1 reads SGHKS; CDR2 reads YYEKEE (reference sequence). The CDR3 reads CASSLTSLETQYF. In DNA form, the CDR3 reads TGTGCCAGCAGCCTTACTAGTCTAGAGACCCAGTACTTC.

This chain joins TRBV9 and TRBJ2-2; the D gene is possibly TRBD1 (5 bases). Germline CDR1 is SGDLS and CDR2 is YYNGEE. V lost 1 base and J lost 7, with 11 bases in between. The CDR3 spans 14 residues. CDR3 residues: CASSVLQAGGELFF. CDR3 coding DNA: TGTGCCAGCAGCGTATTACAGGCTGGCGGGGAGCTGTTTTTT.

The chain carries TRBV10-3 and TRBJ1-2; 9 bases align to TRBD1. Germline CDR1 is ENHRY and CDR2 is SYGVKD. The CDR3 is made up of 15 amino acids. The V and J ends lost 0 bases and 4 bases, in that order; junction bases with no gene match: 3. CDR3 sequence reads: CAISESGQGPYGYTF. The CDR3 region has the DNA TGTGCCATCAGTGAGTCGGGACAGGGCCCCTATGGCTACACCTTC.

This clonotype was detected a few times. The CDR3 is CASSLSHREYNSPLHF. For the CDR3, the DNA is TGTGCCAGCAGCTTAAGCCACAGGGAGTATAATTCACCCCTCCACTTT. The chain employs TRBV7-8 and TRBJ1-6, with D possibly matching TRBD1 (6 bases). The germline V gene has CDR1 SGHVS and CDR2 FQNEAQ. The CDR3 spans 16 residues. V lost 2 bases, J lost 4 bases, and 12 bases lay in between.

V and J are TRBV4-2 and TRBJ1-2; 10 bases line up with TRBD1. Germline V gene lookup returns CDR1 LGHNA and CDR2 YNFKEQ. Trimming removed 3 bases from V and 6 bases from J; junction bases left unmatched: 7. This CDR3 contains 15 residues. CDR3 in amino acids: CASSQPRGTGDGYTF. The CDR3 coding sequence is TGTGCCAGCAGCCAGCCCCGCGGGACAGGGGATGGCTACACCTTC.

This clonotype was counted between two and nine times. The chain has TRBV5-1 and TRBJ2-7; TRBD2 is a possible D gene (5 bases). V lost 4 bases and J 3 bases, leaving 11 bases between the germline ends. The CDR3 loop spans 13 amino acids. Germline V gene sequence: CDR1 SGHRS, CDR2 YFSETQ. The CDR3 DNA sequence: TGCGCCAGCAGCCCGCTAACTAGCTACGAGCAGTACTTC. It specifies CASSPLTSYEQYF.

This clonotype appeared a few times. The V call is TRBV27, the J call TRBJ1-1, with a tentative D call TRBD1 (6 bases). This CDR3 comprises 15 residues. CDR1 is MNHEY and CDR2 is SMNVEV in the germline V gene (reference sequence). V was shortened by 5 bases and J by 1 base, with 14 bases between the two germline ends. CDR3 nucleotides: TGTGCCAGCAGTATTACAGGGTACACGAACACTGAAGCTTTCTTT. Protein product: CASSITGYTNTEAFF.

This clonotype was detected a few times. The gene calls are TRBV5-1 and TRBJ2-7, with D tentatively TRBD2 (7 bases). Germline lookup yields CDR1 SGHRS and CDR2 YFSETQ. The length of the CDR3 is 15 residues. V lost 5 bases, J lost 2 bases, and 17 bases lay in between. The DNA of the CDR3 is TGCGCCAGCAGGCCGGGCGGGGGCTCTGCCTACGAGCAGTACTTC. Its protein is CASRPGGGSAYEQYF.

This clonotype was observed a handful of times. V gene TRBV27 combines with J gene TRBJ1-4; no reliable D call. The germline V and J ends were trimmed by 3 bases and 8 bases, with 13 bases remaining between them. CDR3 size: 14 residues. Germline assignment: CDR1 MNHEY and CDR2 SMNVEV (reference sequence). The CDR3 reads CASSFGEAPEKLFF. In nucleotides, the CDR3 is TGTGCCAGCAGTTTTGGGGAGGCCCCCGAAAAACTGTTTTTT.

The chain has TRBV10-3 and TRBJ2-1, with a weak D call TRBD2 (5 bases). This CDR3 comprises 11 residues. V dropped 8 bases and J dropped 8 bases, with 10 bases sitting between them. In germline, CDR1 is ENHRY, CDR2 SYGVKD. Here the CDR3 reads CAIGGGHEQFF. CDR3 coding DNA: TGTGCCATCGGAGGCGGGCATGAGCAGTTCTTC.

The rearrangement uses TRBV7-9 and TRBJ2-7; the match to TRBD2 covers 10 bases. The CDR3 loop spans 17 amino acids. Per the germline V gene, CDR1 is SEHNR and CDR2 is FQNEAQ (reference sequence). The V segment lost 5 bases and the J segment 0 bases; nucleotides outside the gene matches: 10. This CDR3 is CASSPTYGTSDSYEQYF. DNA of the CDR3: TGTGCCAGCAGCCCGACATATGGGACTAGCGACTCCTACGAGCAGTACTTC.

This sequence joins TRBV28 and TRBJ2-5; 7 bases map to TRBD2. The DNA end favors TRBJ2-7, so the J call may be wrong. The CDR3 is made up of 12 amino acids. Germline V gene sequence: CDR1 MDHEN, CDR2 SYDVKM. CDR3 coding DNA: TGTGCCAGCAGACAAGCGGGGTACGAGCAGTACTTC. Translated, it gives CASRQAGYEQYF.

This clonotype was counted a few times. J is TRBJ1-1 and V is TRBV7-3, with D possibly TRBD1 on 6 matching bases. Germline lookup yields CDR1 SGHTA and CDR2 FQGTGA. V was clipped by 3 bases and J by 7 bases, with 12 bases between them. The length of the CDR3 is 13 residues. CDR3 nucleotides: TGTGCCAGCAGCTTTGGGACAAGTAGTGAAGCTTTCTTT. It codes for CASSFGTSSEAFF.

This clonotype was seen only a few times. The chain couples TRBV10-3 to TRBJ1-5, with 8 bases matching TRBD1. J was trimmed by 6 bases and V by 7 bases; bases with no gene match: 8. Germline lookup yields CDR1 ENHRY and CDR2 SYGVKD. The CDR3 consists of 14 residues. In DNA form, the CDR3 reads TGTGCCATCAATTCAGGGGGCGGGGGTCAGCCCCAGCATTTT. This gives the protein CAINSGGGGQPQHF.

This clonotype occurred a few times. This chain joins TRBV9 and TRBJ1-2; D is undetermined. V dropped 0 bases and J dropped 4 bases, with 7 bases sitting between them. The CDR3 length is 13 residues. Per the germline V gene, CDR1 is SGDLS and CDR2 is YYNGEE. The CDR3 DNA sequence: TGTGCCAGCAGCGTAGAGGGCCTCTATGGCTACACCTTC. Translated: CASSVEGLYGYTF. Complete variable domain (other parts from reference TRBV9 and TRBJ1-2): DSGVTQTPKHLITATGQRVTLRCSPRSGDLSVYWYQQSLDQGLQFLIQYYNGEERAKGNILERFSAQQFPDLHSELNLSSLELGDSALYFCASSVEGLYGYTFGSGTRLTVV.

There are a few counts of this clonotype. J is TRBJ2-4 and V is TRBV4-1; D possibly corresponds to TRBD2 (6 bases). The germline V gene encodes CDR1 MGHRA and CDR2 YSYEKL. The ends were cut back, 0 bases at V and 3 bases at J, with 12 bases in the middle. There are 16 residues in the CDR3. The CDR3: CASSQEGRGSKNIQYF. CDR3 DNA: TGCGCCAGCAGCCAAGAGGGGCGGGGCAGCAAAAACATTCAGTACTTC.

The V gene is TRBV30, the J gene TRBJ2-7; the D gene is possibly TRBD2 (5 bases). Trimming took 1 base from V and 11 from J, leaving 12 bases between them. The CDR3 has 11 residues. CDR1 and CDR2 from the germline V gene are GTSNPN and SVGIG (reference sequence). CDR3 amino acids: CAWSARDKEYF. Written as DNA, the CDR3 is TGTGCCTGGAGTGCCCGGGATAAGGAGTACTTC.

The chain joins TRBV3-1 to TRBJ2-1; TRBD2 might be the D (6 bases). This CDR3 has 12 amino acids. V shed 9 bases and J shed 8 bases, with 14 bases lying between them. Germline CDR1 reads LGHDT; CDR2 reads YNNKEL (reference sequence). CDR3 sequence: CASRRLGYEQFF. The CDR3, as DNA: TGTGCCAGTCGCCGACTAGGCTATGAGCAGTTCTTC.

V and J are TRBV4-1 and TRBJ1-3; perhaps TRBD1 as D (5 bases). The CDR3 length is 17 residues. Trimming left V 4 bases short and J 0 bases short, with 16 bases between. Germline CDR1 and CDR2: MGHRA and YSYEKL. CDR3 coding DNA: TGCGCCAGCAGCCTTAGGACATCCCTGAGCTCTGGAAACACCATATATTTT. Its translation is CASSLRTSLSSGNTIYF.

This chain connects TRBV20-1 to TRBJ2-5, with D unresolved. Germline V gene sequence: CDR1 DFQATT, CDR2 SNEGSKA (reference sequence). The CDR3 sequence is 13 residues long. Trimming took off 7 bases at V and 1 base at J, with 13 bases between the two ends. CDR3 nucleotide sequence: TGCAGTGGTTGTAAAGGTCTCCAAGAGACCCAGTACTTC. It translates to CSGCKGLQETQYF.

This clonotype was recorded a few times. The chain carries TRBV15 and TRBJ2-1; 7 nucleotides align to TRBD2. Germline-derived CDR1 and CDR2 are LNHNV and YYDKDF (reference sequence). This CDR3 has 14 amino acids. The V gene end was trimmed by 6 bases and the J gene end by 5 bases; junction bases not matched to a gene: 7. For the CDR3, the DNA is TGTGCCACCAGGCCGACTAGCTGGGACAATGAGCAGTTCTTC. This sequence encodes CATRPTSWDNEQFF. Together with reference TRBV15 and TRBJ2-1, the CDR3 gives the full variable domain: DAMVIQNPRYQVTQFGKPVTLSCSQTLNHNVMYWYQQKSSQAPKLLFHYYDKDFNNEADTPDNFQSRRPNTSFCFLDIRSPGLGDTAMYLCATRPTSWDNEQFFGPGTRLTVL.

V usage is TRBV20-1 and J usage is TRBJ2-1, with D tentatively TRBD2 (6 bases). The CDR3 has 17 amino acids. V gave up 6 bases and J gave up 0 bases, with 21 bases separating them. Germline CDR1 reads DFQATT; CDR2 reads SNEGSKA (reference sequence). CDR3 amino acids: CSAPSVGGTSSYNEQFF. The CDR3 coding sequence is TGCAGTGCCCCCTCCGTGGGCGGGACGAGCTCCTACAATGAGCAGTTCTTC.

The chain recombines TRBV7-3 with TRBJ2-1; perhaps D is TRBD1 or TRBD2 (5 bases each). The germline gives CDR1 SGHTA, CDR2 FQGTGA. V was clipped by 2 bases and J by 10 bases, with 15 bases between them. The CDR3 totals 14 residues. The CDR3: CASSLGGRVSEQFF. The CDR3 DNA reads TGTGCCAGCAGCTTAGGGGGTAGGGTATCGGAGCAGTTCTTC.